These 29 T cell receptor beta chains came from one sample sequenced in a study of cytomegalovirus exposure and HLA in healthy donors. Using immunoSEQ multiplex PCR, the repertoire was profiled, and TCRdb retains in-frame clones only, with some absent. Altogether fewer than 250,000 clones are present, about 87% being singletons, with the ten largest covering around 2.6%. The source material was PBMCs. The receptor set was obtained from a man aged 18 to 35 in good health and CMV-seronegative.

This clone turned up a few times. Different DNA sequences within this sample yield the same CDR3. The V gene is TRBV25-1, the J gene TRBJ1-1, with TRBD1 matching 7 bases. The CDR3 has 15 amino acids. V was pared by 3 bases and J by 1 base, with 5 bases of the junction left unmatched. From germline, CDR1 is MGHDK and CDR2 SYGVNS. In nucleotides, the CDR3 is TGTGCCAGCAGTGACTCGCGACAGGGGAACACTGAAGCTTTCTTT. This codes for CASSDSRQGNTEAFF. The whole variable domain, filled in from reference TRBV25-1 and TRBJ1-1, reads EADIYQTPRYLVIGTGKKITLECSQTMGHDKMYWYQQDPGMELHLIHYSYGVNSTEKGDLSSESTVSRIRTEHFPLTLESARPSHTSQYLCASSDSRQGNTEAFFGQGTRLTVV.

This chain uses TRBV28 with TRBJ1-5; D call uncertain. CDR3 length: 14 amino acids. V was trimmed by 6 bases and J by 4 bases, leaving 13 bases between them. Germline-derived CDR1 and CDR2 are MDHEN and SYDVKM. The CDR3 region is CASRILSENQPQHF. The DNA for the CDR3 is TGTGCCAGCAGGATTTTATCTGAGAATCAGCCCCAGCATTTT.

The V call is TRBV7-3, the J call TRBJ2-5, with 8 nucleotides matching TRBD1. The J segment lost 4 bases and the V segment lost 5 bases, leaving 9 bases of the junction unmatched. The CDR3 covers 15 residues. The germline gives CDR1 SGHTA, CDR2 FQGTGA. This CDR3 is CASSQQGGERETQYF. The CDR3 DNA follows: TGTGCCAGCAGCCAACAGGGGGGAGAAAGAGAGACCCAGTACTTC. The full variable domain, completed using reference TRBV7-3 and TRBJ2-5, is GAGVSQTPSNKVTEKGKYVELRCDPISGHTALYWYRQSLGQGPEFLIYFQGTGAADDSGLPNDRFFAVRPEGSVSTLKIQRTERGDSAVYLCASSQQGGERETQYFGPGTRLLVL.

This clone was counted a single time. This chain uses TRBV28 with TRBJ2-3, with TRBD1 matching over 8 bases. Germline values: CDR1 MDHEN, CDR2 SYDVKM. This CDR3 is 14 amino acids long. The V segment lost 5 bases and the J segment 2 bases; nucleotides outside the gene matches: 3. The CDR3 coding sequence is TGTGCCAGCAGTGGACAGGGCCACACAGATACGCAGTATTTT. This translates into CASSGQGHTDTQYF.

The rearrangement uses TRBV7-8 and TRBJ2-7; 7 positions match TRBD2. This CDR3 is 14 amino acids long. Germline V CDR1 and CDR2: SGHVS, FQNEAQ. V lost 8 bases, J lost 5 bases, and 12 bases stayed unmatched. The CDR3, as DNA: TGTGCCAGCCGCTCGGTGGGGGGGGTCCACGAGCAGTACTTC. Its translation: CASRSVGGVHEQYF.

Here the CDR3 reads CASSDSLTEAFF. Here the CDR3 DNA reads TGTGCCAGCAGCGACAGTCTGACGGAAGCTTTCTTT. The chain joins TRBV7-2 to TRBJ1-1; D might be TRBD1 (5 bases). Per the germline V gene, CDR1 is SGHTA and CDR2 is FQGNSA. CDR3 size: 12 residues. V was pared by 5 bases and J by 8 bases, with 12 bases between.

V gene TRBV4-3 combines with J gene TRBJ1-2; D unresolved. Germline V gene lookup returns CDR1 LGHNA and CDR2 YSLEER. The CDR3 runs 15 residues. The V gene lost 1 base and the J gene lost 1 base, with 10 bases spanning the gap. In DNA, the CDR3 is TGCGCCAGCAGCCAAGCGGACGGACTTAACTATGGCTACACCTTC. It is translated as CASSQADGLNYGYTF.

The chain recombines TRBV5-1 with TRBJ2-1, with 8 bases aligning to TRBD2. After removal of 1 base from V and 3 bases from J, the junction contained 6 bases not matched to a gene. This CDR3 is built from 16 residues. CDR1 is SGHRS, CDR2 YFSETQ, per germline. CDR3 loop: CASSLSQREYYNEQFF. The CDR3 DNA sequence: TGCGCCAGCAGCTTGTCCCAGCGGGAGTACTACAATGAGCAGTTCTTC.

The chain couples TRBV28 to TRBJ1-2; 10 bases agree with TRBD1. J lost 5 bases, V lost 4 bases, and 4 bases had no gene match. This CDR3 is 14 amino acids long. The V gene's germline CDR1 is MDHEN and CDR2 SYDVKM. The CDR3, as DNA: TGTGCCAGCAGTTCCCCGGGACAGGGGTATGGCTACACCTTC. Encoded protein: CASSSPGQGYGYTF.

This clone was counted only a few times. The V call is TRBV27, the J call TRBJ1-5; D is unclear. This CDR3 spans 12 amino acids. Germline V gene data show CDR1 as MNHEY and CDR2 as SMNVEV (reference sequence). V was pared by 5 bases and J by 4 bases, with 6 bases between. CDR3 bases: TGTGCCAGCAGTAACGGTAATCAGCCCCAGCATTTT. Translated, it gives CASSNGNQPQHF.

With respect to this clone: The germline gene is not matched at one end of the junction; a read error may be the cause. J is TRBJ2-7 and V is TRBV7-7; possible D gene TRBD1, 6 bases. This CDR3 has 14 residues. From germline, CDR1 is SSHAT and CDR2 FNYEAQ (reference sequence). The DNA of the CDR3 is TGTGCTAGCAGCTTAACACAGGGATCCTACGAGCAGTACTTC. The encoded protein is CASSLTQGSYEQYF.

This sequence joins TRBV9 and TRBJ2-7; the match to TRBD1 covers 11 bases. Germline CDR1 and CDR2: SGDLS and YYNGEE. The V gene end was trimmed by 0 bases and the J gene end by 5 bases; junction bases not matched to a gene: 4. The CDR3 is 15 amino acids. The DNA of the CDR3 is TGTGCCAGCAGCGTAGAGGGACAGGGGGTACACGAGCAGTACTTC. Encoded protein: CASSVEGQGVHEQYF.

This chain uses TRBV25-1 with TRBJ2-2; D possibly corresponds to TRBD2 (6 bases). V lost 0 bases and J lost 9, with 8 bases in between. The germline gives CDR1 MGHDK, CDR2 SYGVNS. The CDR3 has 13 residues. The CDR3, as DNA: TGTGCCAGCAGTGAATATCGGGGGTGGGAGCTGTTTTTT. It encodes CASSEYRGWELFF. Looking up the rest from reference TRBV25-1 and TRBJ2-2 gives the full variable domain: EADIYQTPRYLVIGTGKKITLECSQTMGHDKMYWYQQDPGMELHLIHYSYGVNSTEKGDLSSESTVSRIRTEHFPLTLESARPSHTSQYLCASSEYRGWELFFGEGSRLTVL.

This clone was detected only a few times. The chain uses TRBV12-1 and TRBJ1-2; TRBD1, the D gene given by the table, was not confirmed from the DNA. TRBV12-1 is assigned pseudogene status. The CDR3 length is 12 residues. The chain's CDR3 is CASSSQGYGYTF. CDR3 DNA: TGTGCCAGCAGCTCACAGGGGTATGGCTACACCTTC.

J is TRBJ2-7 and V is TRBV4-1; 8 bases are a match to TRBD2. With V trimmed by 3 bases and J by 7 bases, 11 bases remained unmatched. Germline-derived CDR1 and CDR2 are MGHRA and YSYEKL. There are 15 residues in the CDR3. The chain's CDR3 is CASSHMGLGKEEQYF. The DNA for the CDR3 is TGCGCCAGCAGCCACATGGGACTAGGAAAGGAGGAGCAGTACTTC.

The chain uses TRBV18 and TRBJ2-3, with D maybe TRBD2 (5 bases). Per the germline V gene, CDR1 is KGHSH and CDR2 is LQKENI. CDR3 length: 15 residues. The V end lost 0 bases, the J end lost 2 bases, and 9 bases lay between the germline ends. The CDR3 bases are TGTGCCAGCTCACCACCGTTCGGGGTCACAGATACGCAGTATTTT. Translated, it gives CASSPPFGVTDTQYF.

This clone has a handful of counts. The rearrangement links TRBV6-6 to TRBJ1-6; 9 bases are a match to TRBD1. Germline CDR1 MNHNY, CDR2 SVGAGI (reference sequence). This CDR3 region has 16 residues. With V trimmed by 7 bases and J by 7 bases, 11 bases remained unmatched. DNA of the CDR3: TGTGCCAGCATTACCGTAGGGACAGGGAGAAATTCACCCCTCCACTTT. Translated: CASITVGTGRNSPLHF.

The chain couples TRBV5-1 to TRBJ2-6; D gene uncertain. Trimming removed 0 bases at V and 4 bases at J, with 14 bases between. In germline, CDR1 is SGHRS, CDR2 YFSETQ. The length of the CDR3 is 17 residues. This CDR3 reads CASSLVGGFGGANVLTF. CDR3 nucleotide sequence: TGCGCCAGCAGCTTGGTTGGCGGATTTGGGGGGGCCAACGTCCTGACTTTC.

The CDR3 coding sequence is TGTGCCATCGACCAAGTGGGGGGGGGAGAAGATACGCAGTATTTT. It translates to CAIDQVGGGEDTQYF. The chain couples TRBV10-3 to TRBJ2-3; 7 bases line up with TRBD2. The CDR3 covers 15 residues. Trimming at V came to 8 bases and at J to 5 bases, leaving 13 bases not matched to a gene. Germline V gene sequence: CDR1 ENHRY, CDR2 SYGVKD.

The genes are TRBV15 and TRBJ1-2; TRBD1 is a possible D gene (5 bases). V was clipped by 0 bases and J by 6 bases, with 17 bases between them. The germline CDR1 and CDR2 sequences are LNHNV and YYDKDF (reference sequence). The CDR3 is 16 amino acids. The chain's CDR3 is CATSRDLKGEIDGYTF. In nucleotides, the CDR3 is TGTGCCACCAGCAGAGATCTTAAAGGGGAAATAGATGGCTACACCTTC.

The DNA for the CDR3 is TGTGCCAGCAGGGATAGCGGGGTTATCTACGAGCAGTACTTC. Encoded protein: CASRDSGVIYEQYF. The chain combines TRBV6-1 with TRBJ2-7; 8 bases are a match to TRBD2. The CDR3 spans 14 residues. The ends lost 6 bases at V and 3 bases at J; junction bases unmatched: 7. Germline CDR1 is MNHNS and CDR2 is SASEGT.

CDR3 DNA sequence: TGCAGCGTCTATCGGCCCGACAGCCCTGGCAATGAGCAGTTCTTC. This codes for CSVYRPDSPGNEQFF. This rearrangement joins TRBV29-1 to TRBJ2-1, with D tentatively TRBD1 (5 bases). Trimming cost V 6 bases and J 6 bases, with 21 bases left between them. The CDR3 extends over 15 amino acids. Germline lookup yields CDR1 SQVTM and CDR2 ANQGSEA.

The chain links TRBV11-2 to TRBJ1-1, with unresolved D. V was trimmed by 3 bases and J by 4 bases, leaving 12 bases between them. The CDR3 consists of 14 residues. Germline lookup yields CDR1 SGHAT and CDR2 FQNNGV. The CDR3 DNA reads as TGTGCCAGCAGCTTCAGTTTCGGCGGCACTGAAGCTTTCTTT. It translates to CASSFSFGGTEAFF.

The chain joins TRBV18 to TRBJ1-2; 7 bases are a match to TRBD1. Germline V gene data show CDR1 as KGHSH and CDR2 as LQKENI. This CDR3 is built from 13 residues. V lost 2 bases, J lost 6 bases, and 3 bases stayed unmatched. The CDR3 region has the DNA TGTGCCAGCTCACCAAAGCAGGGGGATGGCTACACCTTC. This translates into CASSPKQGDGYTF. Combining the CDR3 with reference TRBV18 and TRBJ1-2 gives the whole variable domain NAGVMQNPRHLVRRRGQEARLRCSPMKGHSHVYWYRQLPEEGLKFMVYLQKENIIDESGMPKERFSAEFPKEGPSILRIQQVVRGDSAAYFCASSPKQGDGYTFGSGTRLTVV.

The chain employs TRBV28 and TRBJ2-7; perhaps TRBD1 as D (5 bases). This CDR3 has 12 amino acids. V lost 5 bases, J lost 3 bases, and 8 bases lay in between. Looked up from germline, CDR1 is MDHEN and CDR2 is SYDVKM. CDR3 in DNA: TGTGCCAGCAGTCAGACAGTCTACGAGCAGTACTTC. This sequence encodes CASSQTVYEQYF.

V is TRBV13 and J is TRBJ1-6, with D unresolved. CDR3 length: 16 amino acids. Germline loops: CDR1 PRHDT, CDR2 FYEKMQ (reference sequence). V dropped 3 bases and J dropped 0 bases, with 9 bases sitting between them. The CDR3 loop reads CASSLEGSSYNSPLHF. CDR3 nucleotides: TGTGCCAGCAGCTTGGAGGGAAGCTCCTATAATTCACCCCTCCACTTT.

This chain connects TRBV11-2 to TRBJ1-4; 7 bases line up with TRBD1. The CDR3 spans 16 residues. The germline gives CDR1 SGHAT, CDR2 FQNNGV. V trimming: 5 bases; J trimming: 7 bases; junction bases outside the gene matches: 13. CDR3 in DNA: TGTGCCAGCAGCCCCGTCAAGGGGGCAGTTGGTGAAAAACTGTTTTTT. It is translated as CASSPVKGAVGEKLFF.

This clone showed up just a few times. The rearrangement joins TRBV18 to TRBJ1-5, with 10 bases fitting TRBD1. Germline V gives CDR1 KGHSH, CDR2 LQKENI. CDR3 length equals 14 residues. J lost 2 bases, V lost 6 bases, and 1 base had no gene match. The CDR3 loop is CASSGTGGNQPQHF. The CDR3 nucleotides are TGTGCCAGCTCGGGGACAGGGGGCAATCAGCCCCAGCATTTT.

This clone was seen repeatedly, ten times or more. The genes are TRBV4-1 and TRBJ2-7; D unclear. The length of the CDR3 is 13 residues. Germline V gives CDR1 MGHRA, CDR2 YSYEKL. V lost 0 bases and J lost 7, with 10 bases in between. CDR3 in DNA: TGCGCCAGCAGCCAAGATCGTTTGAGGGAGCAGTACTTC. Amino acids: CASSQDRLREQYF.